This entry is about one T cell receptor (beta chain). The listed genes are named as in mouse. The read gets to within 1 residue of the CDR3 end, and the germline J gene fills in the rest. The time point is: mouse harvest day 7 after allogeneic transplant. Mouse grafts combined 10^7 T-cell-depleted bone marrow cells with 10^6 splenic CD5+ T cells. The data are from a study of tissue T cells after allogeneic stem cell transplantation. The CDR3 is 14 amino acids. Trimming took off 3 bases at V and 0 bases at J, with 5 bases between the two ends. CDR1 is SNHLY and CDR2 is FYNGKV in the germline V gene (reference sequence). The assay was immunoSEQ multiplex PCR, and TCRdb's table has in-frame clones only and misses some. Of 6,000 or so clones in the sample, around 48% are singletons; the top ten hold less than 5.5%.

Sample: gut tissue. The rearrangement uses TRBV3 and TRBJ1-4; D ambiguous. The sequence was obtained from a female BALB/c mouse given C57BL/6 T cells with graft-versus-host disease after an allogeneic hematopoietic cell transplant. This CDR3 reads CASSFGISNERLFF. The sequenced CDR3 bases are TGTGCCAGCAGCTTCGGGATTTCCAACGAAAGATTATTT. The whole variable domain, filled in from reference TRBV3 and TRBJ1-4, reads GPKVLQIPSHQIIDMGQMVTLNCDPVSNHLYFYWYKQILGQQMEFLVNFYNGKVMEKSKLFKDQFSVERPDGSYFTLKIQPTALEDSAVYFCASSFGISNERLFFGHGTKLSVL.